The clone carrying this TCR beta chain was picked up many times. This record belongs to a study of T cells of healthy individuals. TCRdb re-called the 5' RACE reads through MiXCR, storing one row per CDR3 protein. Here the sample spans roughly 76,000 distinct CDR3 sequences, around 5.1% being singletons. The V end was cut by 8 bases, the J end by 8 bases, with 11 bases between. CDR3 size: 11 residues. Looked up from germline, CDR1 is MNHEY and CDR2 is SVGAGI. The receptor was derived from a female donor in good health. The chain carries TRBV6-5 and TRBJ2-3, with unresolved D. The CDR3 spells CASAEGPTQYF. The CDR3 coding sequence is TGTGCCAGCGCAGAAGGGCCTACGCAGTATTTT.